This T cell receptor (beta chain) was retrieved from a study of OX40 agonist ivuxolimab in advanced cancers. V gave up 1 base and J gave up 8 bases, with 12 bases separating them. This CDR3 is 14 amino acids long. Looked up from germline, CDR1 is SGDLS and CDR2 is YYNGEE. Produced via immunoSEQ multiplex PCR; TCRdb's table is partial and in-frame only. Among about 68,000 clones listed, 86% were seen once. The clonotype comes from an adult with an advanced solid tumor such as melanoma, head and neck, liver or kidney cancer. Sequenced here: CD4+ or CD8+ T cells sorted from blood, sampled in a trial of the OX40 agonist ivuxolimab. The chain recombines TRBV9 with TRBJ1-4, with D possibly matching TRBD1 (5 bases). The CDR3 spells CASSVSQGGEKLFF. Here the CDR3 DNA reads TGTGCCAGCAGCGTAAGCCAGGGCGGGGAAAAACTGTTTTTT.